The 6 T cell receptor beta chains in this list originate from one sample, sequenced in a study of blood T cell repertoires in COVID-19. Repertoires were generated with immunoSEQ multiplex PCR, while TCRdb's copy carries only in-frame clones and drops some. In the table there are about 84,000 clones, around 82% of which are singletons. The sample was peripheral blood. The receptors here all came from a man of 80 years or more with active or convalescent COVID-19.

The chain carries TRBV7-9 and TRBJ1-3, with D hard to call. V shed 3 bases and J shed 4 bases, with 10 bases lying between them. Germline CDR1 SEHNR, CDR2 FQNEAQ (reference sequence). The CDR3 contains 14 residues. The CDR3 region has the DNA TGTGCCAGCAGCTTGGAGTTAGGAGGAAACACCATATATTTT. As protein: CASSLELGGNTIYF.

The rearrangement joins TRBV27 to TRBJ2-7; 10 bases align to TRBD2. From germline, CDR1 is MNHEY and CDR2 SMNVEV (reference sequence). Losses at the gene ends were 5 bases for V and 6 bases for J; bases not matched to a gene: 22. The CDR3 is 19 amino acids. This CDR3 reads CASSHRALVLAGARGEQYF. CDR3 in DNA: TGTGCCAGCAGTCACCGGGCCCTGGTTCTAGCGGGGGCGAGGGGCGAGCAGTACTTC.

This chain connects TRBV2 to TRBJ2-7, with 7 bases lining up with TRBD1. CDR1 is SNHLY, CDR2 FYNNEI, per germline. V lost 4 bases and J lost 4; bases outside the gene matches: 4. The CDR3 runs to 13 residues. The CDR3 reads CASSVGQLYEQYF. CDR3 DNA: TGTGCCAGCAGTGTGGGACAGCTATACGAGCAGTACTTC.

CDR3 residues: CASSLDSFLTPLHF. Here the CDR3 DNA reads TGTGCCAGCAGCTTAGACAGCTTTTTGACACCCCTCCACTTT. The chain links TRBV7-2 to TRBJ1-6; D is unresolved. The CDR3 consists of 14 residues. V was clipped by 1 base and J by 11 bases, with 12 bases between them. CDR1 and CDR2 from the germline V gene are SGHTA and FQGNSA.

The gene calls are TRBV27 and TRBJ2-7, with 9 bases matching TRBD1. J gave up 6 bases and V 4 bases, and 4 bases lay outside the gene matches. The CDR3 has 13 amino acids. Germline V gene lookup returns CDR1 MNHEY and CDR2 SMNVEV (reference sequence). Here the CDR3 DNA reads TGTGCCAGCAGTTCGGGACAGGGACGCGAGCAGTACTTC. It translates to CASSSGQGREQYF.

The V gene is TRBV6-1, the J gene TRBJ2-4, with D perhaps matching TRBD2 (6 bases). The V gene's germline CDR1 is MNHNS and CDR2 SASEGT. The CDR3 totals 16 residues. V was trimmed by 1 base and J by 5 bases, leaving 15 bases between them. CDR3: CASSEGFGREENIQYF. In DNA form, the CDR3 reads TGTGCCAGCAGTGAAGGTTTTGGCAGGGAGGAAAACATTCAGTACTTC.